This passage covers 11 T cell receptor beta chains from one sample sequenced in a study of blood T cell repertoires in COVID-19. The assay was immunoSEQ multiplex PCR, and TCRdb's table has in-frame clones only and misses some. The sample records some 90,000 clones, 70% to 90% being singletons. Specimen: peripheral blood. Receptors originate from a man aged 50-60 years with acute or convalescent COVID-19.

The chain combines TRBV7-2 with TRBJ1-2; perhaps TRBD1 as D (5 bases). V dropped 3 bases and J dropped 3 bases, with 11 bases sitting between them. The CDR3 totals 14 residues. Per the germline V gene, CDR1 is SGHTA and CDR2 is FQGNSA. The CDR3 sequence is CASSFTAGYYGYTF. CDR3 bases: TGTGCCAGCAGCTTCACCGCAGGGTACTATGGCTACACCTTC.

J is TRBJ2-1 and V is TRBV7-2; D is unresolved. The ends were cut back, 2 bases at V and 9 bases at J, with 20 bases in the middle. The CDR3 has 16 residues. Germline V gives CDR1 SGHTA, CDR2 FQGNSA. The CDR3 DNA follows: TGTGCCAGCAGCTTAAGTTTGCGACCGGAGCCGGGTGAGCAGTTCTTC. The encoded protein is CASSLSLRPEPGEQFF.

The V call is TRBV7-8, the J call TRBJ1-2; 8 nucleotides align to TRBD1. V was clipped by 3 bases and J by 8 bases; unmatched bases: 5. The CDR3 sequence is 13 residues long. From germline, CDR1 is SGHVS and CDR2 FQNEAQ. The CDR3 DNA reads TGTGCCAGCAGCTTTAACAGGGGGGTGGGCTACACCTTC. It yields the protein CASSFNRGVGYTF.

CDR3 in DNA: TGTGCCAGCAGTGTAGTAACCGTTCAGTACTTC. It specifies CASSVVTVQYF. The V and J genes are TRBV2 and TRBJ2-4; D not resolved. CDR3 size: 11 residues. In germline, CDR1 is SNHLY, CDR2 FYNNEI. Trimming removed 4 bases from V and 11 bases from J, with 9 bases in between.

The chain is built from TRBV19 and TRBJ1-1; TRBD1 agrees at 7 bases. Germline loops: CDR1 LNHDA, CDR2 SQIVND (reference sequence). CDR3 length: 14 residues. The junction had 6 bases not matched to a gene; V was cut back by 5 bases and J by 3 bases. The chain's CDR3 is CASSLDRTYTEAFF. In DNA form, the CDR3 reads TGTGCCAGTAGTTTGGACAGGACATACACTGAAGCTTTCTTT.

V and J are TRBV3-1 (or the pseudogene TRBV3-2) and TRBJ2-1, with 8 bases that match TRBD2. V dropped 1 base and J dropped 9; count of bases not matched to a gene: 14. Germline V CDR1 and CDR2: LGHDT, YNNKEL (reference sequence). The CDR3 runs to 17 residues. Here the CDR3 reads CASSQGRGTRTSGEQFF. The CDR3 coding sequence is TGTGCCAGCAGCCAAGGAAGGGGGACTAGAACATCGGGTGAGCAGTTCTTC.

The J gene is TRBJ2-7, the V gene TRBV28; 7 bases match TRBD1. Germline lookup yields CDR1 MDHEN and CDR2 SYDVKM. The junction had 4 bases not matched to a gene; V was cut back by 6 bases and J by 2 bases. The CDR3 has 13 residues. CDR3 loop: CASRGTVAYEQYF. CDR3 nucleotides: TGTGCCAGCAGGGGGACAGTAGCCTACGAGCAGTACTTC.

The sample holds a few counts of this clone. This rearrangement joins TRBV2 to TRBJ2-3; weak D call: TRBD2 (6 bases). CDR1 and CDR2 (germline): SNHLY, FYNNEI. V gave up 8 bases and J gave up 1 base, with 7 bases separating them. The CDR3 has 12 amino acids. In DNA, the CDR3 is TGTGCCAGCCCGGGGGGCACAGATACGCAGTATTTT. Residues: CASPGGTDTQYF.

CDR3 region: CASSARTGYSNQPQHF. CDR3 DNA: TGTGCCAGTAGTGCCCGGACAGGGTATAGCAATCAGCCCCAGCATTTT. The chain employs TRBV19 and TRBJ1-5, with 8 bases matching TRBD1. The length of the CDR3 is 16 residues. V lost 5 bases to trimming and J lost 0 bases; unmatched junction nucleotides: 6. From germline, CDR1 is LNHDA and CDR2 SQIVND (reference sequence).

This CDR3 is CASRQGPYEQYF. CDR3 sequence (DNA): TGCGCCAGCAGACAGGGCCCCTACGAGCAGTACTTC. The chain uses TRBV5-1 and TRBJ2-7; D possibly corresponds to TRBD1 (6 bases). In germline, CDR1 is SGHRS, CDR2 YFSETQ. V was cut by 5 bases and J by 2 bases, with 8 bases left in between. This CDR3 region has 12 residues.

This sequence joins TRBV5-1 and TRBJ2-1; tentatively, D is TRBD2 (6 bases). Per germline, CDR1 SGHRS and CDR2 YFSETQ. The CDR3 totals 13 residues. The ends were cut back, 0 bases at V and 7 bases at J, with 8 bases in the middle. CDR3 amino acids: CASSLVGRNEQFF. The CDR3 DNA is TGCGCCAGCAGCTTGGTAGGGAGGAATGAGCAGTTCTTC.